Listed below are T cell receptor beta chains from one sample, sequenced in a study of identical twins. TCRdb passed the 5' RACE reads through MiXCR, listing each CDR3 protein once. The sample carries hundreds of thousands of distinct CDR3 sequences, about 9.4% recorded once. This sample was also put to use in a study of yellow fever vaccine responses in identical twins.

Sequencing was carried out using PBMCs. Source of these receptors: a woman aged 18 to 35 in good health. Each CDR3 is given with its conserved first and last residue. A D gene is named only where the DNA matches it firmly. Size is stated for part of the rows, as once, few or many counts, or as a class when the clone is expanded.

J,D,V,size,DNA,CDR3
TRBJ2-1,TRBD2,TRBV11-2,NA,TGTGCCAGCAGTCCCTTCACTAGCGGGATTTACAATGAGCAGTTCTTC,CASSPFTSGIYNEQFF
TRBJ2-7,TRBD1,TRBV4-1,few,TGCGCCAGCAGCCAGTCAGGGGGCTGGGAGCAGTACTTC,CASSQSGGWEQYF
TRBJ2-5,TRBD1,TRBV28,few,TGTGCCAGCAGGCAGGGGGCTAGGGAGACCCAGTACTTC,CASRQGARETQYF
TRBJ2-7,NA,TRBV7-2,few,TGTGCCAGCAGCTTAACGGGACCCCCTATTAAGCAGTACTTC,CASSLTGPPIKQYF
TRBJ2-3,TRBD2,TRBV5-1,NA,TGCGCCAGCAGGAAGGGACTAGCGGTCACAGATACGCAGTATTTT,CASRKGLAVTDTQYF
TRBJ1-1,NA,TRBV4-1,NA,TGCGCCAGCAGCCAAGTTATTGACCCTACATCTGGCATGAACACTGAAGCTTTCTTT,CASSQVIDPTSGMNTEAFF
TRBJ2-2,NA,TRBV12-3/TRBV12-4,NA,TGTGCCAGCAGTTTTACTTTCCCGAACACCGGGGAGCTGTTTTTT,CASSFTFPNTGELFF
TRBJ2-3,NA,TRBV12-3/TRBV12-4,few,TGTGCCAGCAGACACGACCGGGAAGATACGCAGTATTTT,CASRHDREDTQYF
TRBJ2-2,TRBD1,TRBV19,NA,TGTGCCAGTAGTATACCGGGACAGAGCACCGGGGAGCTGTTTTTT,CASSIPGQSTGELFF
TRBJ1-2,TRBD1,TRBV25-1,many,TGTGCCAGCAGCGACGGGACAGTCTATGGCTACACCTTC,CASSDGTVYGYTF
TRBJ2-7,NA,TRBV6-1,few,TGTGCCAGCGGGGATGTTTACGAGCAGTACTTC,CASGDVYEQYF
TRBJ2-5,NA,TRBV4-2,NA,TGTGCCAGCAGCCAAGATTTTGGCAGGGAAGGGACCCAGTACTTC,CASSQDFGREGTQYF
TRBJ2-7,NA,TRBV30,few,TGTGCCTGGAGAGGTTTGGACGAGCAGTACTTC,CAWRGLDEQYF
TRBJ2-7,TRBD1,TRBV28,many,TGTGCCAGCAAAGGAGTGGGACAGGTTAGGACCTACGAGCAGTACTTC,CASKGVGQVRTYEQYF
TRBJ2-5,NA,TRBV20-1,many,TGCAGTGCTAGAGATTGGGTCGAGACCCAGTACTTC,CSARDWVETQYF
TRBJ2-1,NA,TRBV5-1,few,TGCGCCAGCAGCTTGGTAGAGGGCTTATACAATGAGCAGTTCTTC,CASSLVEGLYNEQFF
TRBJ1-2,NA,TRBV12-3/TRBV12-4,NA,TGTGCCAGCAGTTTGGTAGGAGAAGGGGTAGATGGCTACACCTTC,CASSLVGEGVDGYTF
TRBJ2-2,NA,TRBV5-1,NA,TGCGCCAGCAGGATACAGGGTGATACCGGGGAGCTGTTTTTT,CASRIQGDTGELFF
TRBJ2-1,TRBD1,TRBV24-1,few,TGTGCCACCAGTGAAACAGGGGGGGAGCAGTTCTTC,CATSETGGEQFF
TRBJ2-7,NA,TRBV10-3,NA,TGTGCCATCAGTGAGGGCGTCAGAGGGGGGGAGCAGTACTTC,CAISEGVRGGEQYF
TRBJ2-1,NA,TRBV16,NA,TGTGCCAGCAGCCAATCGGGGTTAGCCCTATCGAACAATGAGCAGTTCTTC,CASSQSGLALSNNEQFF
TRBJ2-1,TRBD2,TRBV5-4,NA,TGTGCCAGCAGCGGCGGGGGGGCCATCTACAATGAGCAGTTCTTC,CASSGGGAIYNEQFF
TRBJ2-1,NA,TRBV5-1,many,TGCGCCAGCAGCTCCGGCGTCGTGGTCAATGAGCAGTTCTTC,CASSSGVVVNEQFF
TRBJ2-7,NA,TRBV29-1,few,TGCAGCGTTGTTCCGGGCGCCACCTACGAGCAGTACTTC,CSVVPGATYEQYF
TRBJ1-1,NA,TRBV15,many,TGTGCCACCAGCCGCAGGACAGATTTTTCCACCGTGAACACTGAAGCTTTCTTT,CATSRRTDFSTVNTEAFF
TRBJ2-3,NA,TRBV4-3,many,TGCGCCAGCAGCCAGGACGTAGACGTCACAGATACGCAGTATTTT,CASSQDVDVTDTQYF
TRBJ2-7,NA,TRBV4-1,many,TGCGCCAGCAGCCACCGCCAGGGATACGAGCAGTACTTC,CASSHRQGYEQYF
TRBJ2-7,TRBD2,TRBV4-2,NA,TGTGCCAGCAGCCAAGCGCAGCGGGAGGGCCTCTACGAGCAGTACTTC,CASSQAQREGLYEQYF
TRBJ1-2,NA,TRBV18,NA,TGTGCCAGCTCACCAAGTTCCGAGGATGGCTACACCTTC,CASSPSSEDGYTF
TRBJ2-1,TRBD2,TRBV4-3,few,TGCGCCAGCAGCCTGGAATTAAGCGGACTAGCGGGGAATGAGCAGTTCTTC,CASSLELSGLAGNEQFF
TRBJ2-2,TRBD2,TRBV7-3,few,TGTGCCAGCAGCTCGGGGGGGATAAACACCGGGGAGCTGTTTTTT,CASSSGGINTGELFF
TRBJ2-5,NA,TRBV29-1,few,TGCAGCGTAAAAAAATCCGGGACCGAGGGAGAGACCCAGTACTTC,CSVKKSGTEGETQYF